This TCR beta chain was captured by sequencing in a study of OX40 agonist ivuxolimab in advanced cancers. Study background: The study enrolled dose-escalation patients with hepatocellular carcinoma, melanoma, renal cell or head and neck cancer.

General study findings and limits: Near-lowest levels of clonal expansion characterized partial responders at 0.1-3.0 mg/kg. Expanded peripheral T cells had an undetermined antigen specificity. There was clonal expansion of CD4+ and CD8+ blood T cells by week 6 at 0.1 to 3.0 mg/kg.

Concerning this clone itself: Its target is not known.

Profiling relied on immunoSEQ multiplex PCR, and the TCRdb table lists in-frame clones only, not all of them. The sample records over 25,000 clones, over 75% being singletons. This CDR3 is built from 15 residues. Germline V gene data show CDR1 as MNHEY and CDR2 as SVGAGI. The germline V and J ends were trimmed by 6 bases and 3 bases, with 14 bases remaining between them. The V call is TRBV6-5, the J call TRBJ2-2, with unresolved D. This specimen consisted of CD4+ or CD8+ T cells sorted from blood, obtained in a trial of the OX40 agonist ivuxolimab. The TCR comes from an adult with an advanced solid tumor such as melanoma, head and neck, liver or kidney cancer. This CDR3 is CASRLVYTDTGELFF. CDR3 nucleotide sequence: TGTGCCAGCAGACTTGTTTACACCGACACCGGGGAGCTGTTTTTT.